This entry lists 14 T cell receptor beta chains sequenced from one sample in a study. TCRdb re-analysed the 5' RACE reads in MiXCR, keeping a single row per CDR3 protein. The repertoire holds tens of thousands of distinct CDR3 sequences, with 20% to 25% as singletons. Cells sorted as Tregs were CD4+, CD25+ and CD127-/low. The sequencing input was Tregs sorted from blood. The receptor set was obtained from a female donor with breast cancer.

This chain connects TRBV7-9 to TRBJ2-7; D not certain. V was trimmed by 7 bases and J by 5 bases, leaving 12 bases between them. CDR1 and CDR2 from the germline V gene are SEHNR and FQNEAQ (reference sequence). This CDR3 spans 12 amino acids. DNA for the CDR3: TGTGCCAGCACCCCGGTCGGAGACGAGCAGTACTTC. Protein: CASTPVGDEQYF.

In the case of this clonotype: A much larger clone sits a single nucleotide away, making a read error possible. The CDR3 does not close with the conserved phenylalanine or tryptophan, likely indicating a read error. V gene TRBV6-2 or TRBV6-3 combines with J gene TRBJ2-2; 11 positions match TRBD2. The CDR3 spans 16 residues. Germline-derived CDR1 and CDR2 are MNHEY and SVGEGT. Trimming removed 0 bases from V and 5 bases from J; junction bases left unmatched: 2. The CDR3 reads CASSYSGLAATGELFS. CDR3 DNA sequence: TGTGCCAGCAGTTACTCGGGACTAGCGGCGACCGGGGAGCTGTTTTCT.

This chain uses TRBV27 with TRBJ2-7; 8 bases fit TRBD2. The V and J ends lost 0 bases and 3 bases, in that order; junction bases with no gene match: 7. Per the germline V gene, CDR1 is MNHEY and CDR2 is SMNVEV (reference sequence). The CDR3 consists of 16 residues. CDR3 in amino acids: CASSLSRGAVFYEQYF. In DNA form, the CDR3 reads TGTGCCAGCAGTTTATCGCGGGGGGCAGTTTTCTACGAGCAGTACTTC.

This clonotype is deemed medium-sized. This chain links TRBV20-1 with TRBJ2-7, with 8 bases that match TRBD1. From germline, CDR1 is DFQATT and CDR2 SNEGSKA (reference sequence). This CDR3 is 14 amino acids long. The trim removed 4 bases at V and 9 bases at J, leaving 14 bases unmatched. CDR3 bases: TGCAGTGCTACCACGGACAGGGAAGGTATTGGGCAGTACTTC. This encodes CSATTDREGIGQYF.

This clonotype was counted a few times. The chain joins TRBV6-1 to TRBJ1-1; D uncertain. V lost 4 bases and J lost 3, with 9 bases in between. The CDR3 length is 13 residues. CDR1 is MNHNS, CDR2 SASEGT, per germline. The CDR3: CASSVTLDTEAFF. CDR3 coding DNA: TGTGCCAGCAGTGTGACTCTGGACACTGAAGCTTTCTTT.

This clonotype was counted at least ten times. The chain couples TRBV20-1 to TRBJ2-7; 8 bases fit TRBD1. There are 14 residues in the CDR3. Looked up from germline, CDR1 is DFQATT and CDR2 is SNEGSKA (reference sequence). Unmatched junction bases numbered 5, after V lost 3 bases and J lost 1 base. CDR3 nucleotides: TGCAGTGCTAGGGACGGACAGGGATCCTACGAGCAGTACTTC. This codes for CSARDGQGSYEQYF.

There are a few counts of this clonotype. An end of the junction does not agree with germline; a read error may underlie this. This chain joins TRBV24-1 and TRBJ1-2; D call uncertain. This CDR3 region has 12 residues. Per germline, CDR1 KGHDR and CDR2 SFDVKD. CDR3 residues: CATSDSSGHADF. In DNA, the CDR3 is TGTGCCACCAGTGATAGCTCGGGCCACGCCGACTTC.

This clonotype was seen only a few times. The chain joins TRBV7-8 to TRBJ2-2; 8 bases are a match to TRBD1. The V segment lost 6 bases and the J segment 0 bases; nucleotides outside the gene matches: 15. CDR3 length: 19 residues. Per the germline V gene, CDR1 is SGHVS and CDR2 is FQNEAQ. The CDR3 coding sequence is TGTGCCAGCAGGAGAGAGGCCGGACAGGGCCGTTCGAACACCGGGGAGCTGTTTTTT. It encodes CASRREAGQGRSNTGELFF.

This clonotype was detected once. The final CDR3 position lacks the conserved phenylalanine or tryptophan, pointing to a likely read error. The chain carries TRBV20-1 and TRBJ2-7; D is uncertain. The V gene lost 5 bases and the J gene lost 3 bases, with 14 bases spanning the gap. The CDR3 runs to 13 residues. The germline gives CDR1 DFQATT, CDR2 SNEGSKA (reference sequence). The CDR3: CSAQRQAFYEQYL. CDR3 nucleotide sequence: TGCAGTGCTCAACGCCAGGCGTTCTACGAGCAGTACCTC.

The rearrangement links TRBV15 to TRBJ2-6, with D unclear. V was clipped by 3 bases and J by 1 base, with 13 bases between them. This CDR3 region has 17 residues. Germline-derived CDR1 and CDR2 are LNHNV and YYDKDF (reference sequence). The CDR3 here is CATSRTFDPSGANVLTF. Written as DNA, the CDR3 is TGTGCCACCAGCAGGACCTTTGATCCGTCTGGGGCCAACGTCCTGACTTTC.

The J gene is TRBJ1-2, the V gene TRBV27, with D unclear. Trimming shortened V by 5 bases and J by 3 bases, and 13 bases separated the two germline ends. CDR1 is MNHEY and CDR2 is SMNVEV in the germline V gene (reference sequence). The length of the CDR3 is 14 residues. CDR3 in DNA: TGTGCCAGCAGTCCCGAACGACGCGACTATGGCTACACCTTC. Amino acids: CASSPERRDYGYTF.

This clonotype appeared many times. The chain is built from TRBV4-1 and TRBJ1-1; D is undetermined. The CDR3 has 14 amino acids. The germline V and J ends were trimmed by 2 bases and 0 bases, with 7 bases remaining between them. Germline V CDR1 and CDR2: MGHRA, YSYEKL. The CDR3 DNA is TGCGCCAGCAGCCAACAGAGGATGAACACTGAAGCTTTCTTT. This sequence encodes CASSQQRMNTEAFF.

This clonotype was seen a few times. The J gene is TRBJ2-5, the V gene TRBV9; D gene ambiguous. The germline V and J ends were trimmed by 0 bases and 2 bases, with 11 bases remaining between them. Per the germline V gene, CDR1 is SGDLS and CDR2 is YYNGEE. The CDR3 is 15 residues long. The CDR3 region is CASSVAGMEQETQYF. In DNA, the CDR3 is TGTGCCAGCAGCGTAGCTGGAATGGAACAAGAGACCCAGTACTTC.

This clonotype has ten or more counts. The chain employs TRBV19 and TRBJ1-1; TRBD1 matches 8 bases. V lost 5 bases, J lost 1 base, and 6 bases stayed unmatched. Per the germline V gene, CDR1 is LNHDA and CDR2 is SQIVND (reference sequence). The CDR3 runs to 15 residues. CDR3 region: CASSPSGQANTEAFF. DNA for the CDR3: TGTGCCAGTAGTCCATCGGGACAGGCGAACACTGAAGCTTTCTTT.